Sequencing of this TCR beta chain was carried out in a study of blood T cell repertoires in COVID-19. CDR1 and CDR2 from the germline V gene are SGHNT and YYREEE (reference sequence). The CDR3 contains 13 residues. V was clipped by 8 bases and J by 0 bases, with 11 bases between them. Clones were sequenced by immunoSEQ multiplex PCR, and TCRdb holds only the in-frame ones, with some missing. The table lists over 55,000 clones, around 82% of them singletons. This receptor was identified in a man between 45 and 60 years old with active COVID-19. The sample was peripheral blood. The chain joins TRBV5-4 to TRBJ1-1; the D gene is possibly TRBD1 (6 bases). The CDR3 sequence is CASRDNMNTEAFF. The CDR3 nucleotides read TGTGCCAGTAGGGACAACATGAACACTGAAGCTTTCTTT.